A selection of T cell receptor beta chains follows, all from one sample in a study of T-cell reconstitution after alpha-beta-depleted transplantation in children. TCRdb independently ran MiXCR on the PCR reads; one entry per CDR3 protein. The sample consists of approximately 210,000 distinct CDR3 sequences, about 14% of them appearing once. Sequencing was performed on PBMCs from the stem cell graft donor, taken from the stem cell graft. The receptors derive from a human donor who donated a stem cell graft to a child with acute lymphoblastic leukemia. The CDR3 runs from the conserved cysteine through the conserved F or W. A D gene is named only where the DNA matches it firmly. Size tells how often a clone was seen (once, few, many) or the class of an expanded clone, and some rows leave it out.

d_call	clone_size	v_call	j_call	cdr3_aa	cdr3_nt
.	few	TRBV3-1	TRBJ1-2	CASSQEQGGNYGYTF	TGTGCCAGCAGCCAAGAACAGGGAGGGAACTATGGCTACACCTTC
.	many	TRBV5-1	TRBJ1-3	CASRYEYSGNTIYF	TGCGCCAGCCGGTACGAGTACTCTGGAAACACCATATATTTT
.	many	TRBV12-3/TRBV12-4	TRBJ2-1	CASTLGRTLSSYNEQFF	TGTGCCAGCACTCTCGGGCGCACCCTGAGCTCCTACAATGAGCAGTTCTTC
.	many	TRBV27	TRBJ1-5	CASRLIGASRSYSNQPQHF	TGTGCCAGCAGATTAATCGGGGCTTCAAGGTCCTATAGCAATCAGCCCCAGCATTTT
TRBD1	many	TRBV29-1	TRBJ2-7	CSVATYQGAREQYF	TGCAGCGTTGCAACCTATCAGGGGGCGAGGGAGCAGTACTTC
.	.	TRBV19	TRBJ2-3	CASRHQGTTDTQYF	TGTGCCAGTAGACACCAGGGGACCACAGATACGCAGTATTTT
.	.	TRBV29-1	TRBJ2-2	CSVDRGNTGELFF	TGCAGCGTTGATAGGGGGAACACCGGGGAGCTGTTTTTT
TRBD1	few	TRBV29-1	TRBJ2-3	CSVRQGRRTDTQYF	TGCAGCGTTCGACAGGGCCGTCGCACAGATACGCAGTATTTT
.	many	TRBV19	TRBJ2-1	CASSIDENNEQFF	TGTGCCAGTAGTATAGATGAGAATAATGAGCAGTTCTTC
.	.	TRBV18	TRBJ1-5	CASSPTRNSNQPQHF	TGTGCCAGCTCACCAACAAGGAATAGCAATCAGCCCCAGCATTTT
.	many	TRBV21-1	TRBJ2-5	CASSTRPTPGLAGLRQETQYF	TGTGCCAGCAGCACTCGCCCGACCCCGGGACTAGCGGGATTGCGCCAAGAGACCCAGTACTTC
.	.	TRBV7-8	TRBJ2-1	CASSSRLANEQFF	TGTGCCAGCAGCTCGCGACTGGCGAATGAGCAGTTCTTC
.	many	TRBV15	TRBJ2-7	CATSRVGAYEQYF	TGTGCCACCAGCAGAGTCGGGGCCTACGAGCAGTACTTC
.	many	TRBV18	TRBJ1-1	CASSSRGNTEAFF	TGTGCCAGCTCATCCAGGGGAAACACTGAAGCTTTCTTT
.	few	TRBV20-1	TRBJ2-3	CSARDAGLETDTQYF	TGCAGTGCTAGAGATGCGGGATTAGAGACAGATACGCAGTATTTT